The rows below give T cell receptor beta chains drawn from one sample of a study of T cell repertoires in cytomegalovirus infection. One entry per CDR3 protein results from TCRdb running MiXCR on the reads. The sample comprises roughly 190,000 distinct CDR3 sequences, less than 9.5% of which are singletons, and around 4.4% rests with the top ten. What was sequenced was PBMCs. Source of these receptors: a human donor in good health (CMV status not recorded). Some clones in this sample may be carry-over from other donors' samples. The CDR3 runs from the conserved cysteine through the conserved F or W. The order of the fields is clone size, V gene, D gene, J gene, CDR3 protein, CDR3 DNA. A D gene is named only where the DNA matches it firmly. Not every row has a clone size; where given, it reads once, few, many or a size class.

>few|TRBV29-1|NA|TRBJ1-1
CSVEVQMNTEAFF
TGCAGCGTTGAAGTTCAGATGAACACTGAAGCTTTCTTT
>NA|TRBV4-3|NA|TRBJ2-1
CASSQAWPAKYNEQFF
TGCGCCAGCAGCCAAGCCTGGCCAGCGAAATACAATGAGCAGTTCTTC
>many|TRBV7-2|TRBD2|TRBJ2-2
CASSLGGGRATGELFF
TGTGCCAGCAGCTTAGGGGGCGGGAGGGCCACCGGGGAGCTGTTTTTT
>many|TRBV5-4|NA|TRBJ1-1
CASSFNTAEAFF
TGTGCCAGCAGCTTCAATACAGCCGAAGCTTTCTTT
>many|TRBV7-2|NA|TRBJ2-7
CASSLSGGAFYEQYF
TGTGCCAGCAGCTTAAGTGGGGGGGCCTTCTACGAGCAGTACTTC
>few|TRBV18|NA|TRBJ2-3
CASSPAADTDTQYF
TGTGCCAGCTCACCAGCGGCAGATACAGATACGCAGTATTTT
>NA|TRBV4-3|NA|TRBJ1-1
CASSQGRLNTEAFF
TGCGCCAGCAGCCAAGGGCGCCTGAACACTGAAGCTTTCTTT
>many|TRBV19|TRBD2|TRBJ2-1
CASSISSGGNLGQFF
TGTGCCAGTAGTATATCTAGCGGGGGGAATTTAGGGCAGTTCTTC
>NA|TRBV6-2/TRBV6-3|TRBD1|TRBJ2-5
CASSNRDRGFQETQYF
TGTGCCAGCAGCAACCGGGACAGGGGATTCCAAGAGACCCAGTACTTC
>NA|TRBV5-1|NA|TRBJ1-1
CASSLDGRTNTEAFF
TGCGCCAGCAGCTTGGACGGCAGGACGAACACTGAAGCTTTCTTT
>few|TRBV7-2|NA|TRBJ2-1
CASGLRPEQFF
TGTGCCAGCGGTCTTAGACCCGAGCAGTTCTTC
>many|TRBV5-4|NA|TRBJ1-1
CASSSAGVNTEAFF
TGTGCCAGCAGCTCGGCAGGGGTGAACACTGAAGCTTTCTTT
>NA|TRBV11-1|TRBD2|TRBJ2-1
CASSPSRRGLAGVNEQFF
TGTGCCAGCAGCCCCTCCCGAAGAGGACTAGCGGGAGTCAATGAGCAGTTCTTC
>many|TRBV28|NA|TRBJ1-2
CASSLGGRKAMGYTF
TGTGCCAGCAGTCTTGGGGGACGGAAAGCTATGGGCTACACCTTC
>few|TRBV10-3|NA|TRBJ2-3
CAISESGRRTDTQYF
TGTGCCATCAGTGAGTCGGGGCGACGCACAGATACGCAGTATTTT
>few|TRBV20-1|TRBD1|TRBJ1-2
CSARVRTGRTNYGYTF
TGCAGTGCTAGAGTTCGGACAGGTCGAACTAACTATGGCTACACCTTC
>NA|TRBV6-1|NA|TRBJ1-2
CASSARLYGYTF
TGTGCCAGCAGTGCCAGACTCTATGGCTACACCTTC
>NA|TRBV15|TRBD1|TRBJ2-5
CATNRGQGAAGQETQYF
TGTGCCACCAATAGGGGACAGGGGGCGGCGGGGCAAGAGACCCAGTACTTC
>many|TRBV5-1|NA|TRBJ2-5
CASSSADLQETQYF
TGCGCCAGCAGCTCGGCGGACTTGCAAGAGACCCAGTACTTC
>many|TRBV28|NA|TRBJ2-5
CASSWGETQYF
TGTGCCAGCAGTTGGGGAGAGACCCAGTACTTC
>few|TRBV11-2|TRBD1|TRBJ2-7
CASSQRQGGPYEQYF
TGTGCCAGCAGCCAGAGACAGGGGGGACCCTACGAGCAGTACTTC
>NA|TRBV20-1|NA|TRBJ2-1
CSAPRPGAYNEQFF
TGCAGTGCCCCCCGACCGGGCGCCTACAATGAGCAGTTCTTC
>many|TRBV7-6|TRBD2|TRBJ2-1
CASSSDSGGTPEQFF
TGTGCCAGCAGCTCCGATAGCGGGGGGACTCCCGAGCAGTTCTTC
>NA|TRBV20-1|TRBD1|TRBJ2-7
CSGTGELYEQYF
TGCAGTGGGACAGGGGAGTTATACGAGCAGTACTTC
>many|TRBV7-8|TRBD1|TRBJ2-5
CASSSRLETGGLQETQYF
TGTGCCAGCAGCTCCCGGCTTGAAACAGGGGGCCTCCAAGAGACCCAGTACTTC
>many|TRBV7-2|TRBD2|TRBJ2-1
CASSLVGLGRRGGDEQFF
TGTGCCAGCAGCTTAGTTGGTCTGGGGCGACGGGGGGGGGATGAGCAGTTCTTC
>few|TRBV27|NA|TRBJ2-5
CASRLQGGGWETQYF
TGTGCCAGCAGATTGCAGGGGGGAGGGTGGGAGACCCAGTACTTC
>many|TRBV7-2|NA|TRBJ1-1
CASSFRAAAAFF
TGTGCCAGCAGCTTTAGGGCGGCGGCAGCTTTCTTT
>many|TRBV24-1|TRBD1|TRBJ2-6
CAIGQGSSGANVLTF
TGTGCCATCGGACAGGGTTCTTCTGGGGCCAACGTCCTGACTTTC
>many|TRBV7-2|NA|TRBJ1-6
CASSLQRTRGSPLHF
TGTGCCAGCAGCTTACAGCGGACGCGGGGCTCACCCCTCCACTTT
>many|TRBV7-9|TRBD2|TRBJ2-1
CASSRGLYNEQFF
TGTGCCAGCAGCCGGGGACTATACAATGAGCAGTTCTTC